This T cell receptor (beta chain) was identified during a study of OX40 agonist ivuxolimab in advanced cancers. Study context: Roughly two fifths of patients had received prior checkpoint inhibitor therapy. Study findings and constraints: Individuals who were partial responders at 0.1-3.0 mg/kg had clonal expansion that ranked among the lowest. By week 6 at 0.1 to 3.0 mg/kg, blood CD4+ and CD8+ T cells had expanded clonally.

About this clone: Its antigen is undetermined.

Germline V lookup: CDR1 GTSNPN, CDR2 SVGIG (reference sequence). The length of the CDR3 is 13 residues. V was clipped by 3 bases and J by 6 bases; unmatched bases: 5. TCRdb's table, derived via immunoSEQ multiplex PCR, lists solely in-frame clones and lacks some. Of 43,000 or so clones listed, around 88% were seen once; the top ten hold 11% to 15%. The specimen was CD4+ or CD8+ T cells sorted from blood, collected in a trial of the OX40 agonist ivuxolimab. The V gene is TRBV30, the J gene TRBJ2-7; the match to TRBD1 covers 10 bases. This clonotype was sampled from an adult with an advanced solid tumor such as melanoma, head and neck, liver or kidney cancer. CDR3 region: CAWSDRGLFEQYF. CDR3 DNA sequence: TGTGCCTGGAGCGACAGGGGGCTTTTCGAGCAGTACTTC.